Below are 16 T cell receptor beta chains sequenced from a single sample in a study of early T cells in non-severe SARS-CoV-2 infection. From the 5' RACE reads, TCRdb called clonotypes with MiXCR, one entry per CDR3 protein. The table records approximately 77,000 distinct CDR3 sequences, around 15% of them present only once. Sequenced input: whole blood. The receptors were gathered from an adult who was a healthcare worker with PCR-confirmed SARS-CoV-2 infection or an uninfected control (not recorded which).

This clonotype appeared many times. The gene calls are TRBV7-9 and TRBJ2-1; 7 bases align to TRBD2. Germline CDR1 and CDR2: SEHNR and FQNEAQ (reference sequence). CDR3 length: 14 residues. J gave up 5 bases and V 4 bases, and 5 bases lay outside the gene matches. CDR3 sequence: CASSSHGTNNEQFF. The CDR3 bases are TGTGCCAGCAGCTCCCACGGGACTAACAATGAGCAGTTCTTC.

A few counts support this clonotype. The V call is TRBV28, the J call TRBJ1-4; D gene uncertain. V was shortened by 10 bases and J by 7 bases, with 7 bases between the two germline ends. The CDR3 is 10 residues long. Per germline, CDR1 MDHEN and CDR2 SYDVKM. CDR3: CATLGEKLFF. The CDR3, as DNA: TGTGCCACCTTGGGTGAAAAACTGTTTTTT. Variable domain in full (rest from reference TRBV28 and TRBJ1-4): DVKVTQSSRYLVKRTGEKVFLECVQDMDHENMFWYRQDPGLGLRLIYFSYDVKMKEKGDIPEGYSVSREKKERFSLILESASTNQTSMYLCATLGEKLFFGSGTQLSVL.

This clonotype has only a few counts. The chain links TRBV5-6 to TRBJ2-7; D gene uncertain. The CDR3 length is 12 residues. V was shortened by 2 bases and J by 5 bases, with 8 bases between the two germline ends. Germline V gene data show CDR1 as SGHDT and CDR2 as YYEEEE. CDR3 DNA sequence: TGTGCCAGCAGCTTCCCAGCCCACGAGCAGTACTTC. Protein: CASSFPAHEQYF. Full variable domain (missing parts from reference TRBV5-6 and TRBJ2-7): DAGVTQSPTHLIKTRGQQVTLRCSPKSGHDTVSWYQQALGQGPQFIFQYYEEEERQRGNFPDRFSGHQFPNYSSELNVNALLLGDSALYLCASSFPAHEQYFGPGTRLTVT.

The V and J genes are TRBV29-1 and TRBJ2-2; D gene unclear. CDR1 and CDR2 (germline): SQVTM, ANQGSEA. CDR3 length equals 12 residues. The V end lost 4 bases, the J end lost 1 base, and 4 bases lay between the germline ends. CDR3 region: CSVVRNTGELFF. CDR3 in DNA: TGCAGCGTTGTTAGGAACACCGGGGAGCTGTTTTTT.

The J gene is TRBJ1-4, the V gene TRBV4-1; possibly TRBD1 for D (5 bases). The CDR3 runs to 16 residues. Trimming shortened V by 1 base and J by 8 bases, and 17 bases separated the two germline ends. The V gene's germline CDR1 is MGHRA and CDR2 YSYEKL. The DNA for the CDR3 is TGCGCCAGCAGCCAAGGCCAGGGAAACGGACGGGAAAAACTGTTTTTT. This sequence encodes CASSQGQGNGREKLFF.

A few counts support this clonotype. The V gene is TRBV7-8, the J gene TRBJ2-3; the match to TRBD2 covers 9 bases. Germline V gene sequence: CDR1 SGHVS, CDR2 FQNEAQ. The CDR3 extends over 16 amino acids. V lost 5 bases and J lost 6; bases outside the gene matches: 12. CDR3 amino acids: CASSTSGGPKRDTQYF. CDR3 coding DNA: TGTGCCAGCAGCACAAGCGGGGGGCCAAAACGGGATACGCAGTATTTT.

The CDR3 spells CASSFPGRLYEQYF. The CDR3 DNA follows: TGTGCCAGCAGTTTCCCGGGTCGCCTTTACGAGCAGTACTTC. This chain joins TRBV27 and TRBJ2-7, with D unclear. Trimming removed 3 bases from V and 4 bases from J, with 13 bases in between. The CDR3 sequence is 14 residues long. Germline values: CDR1 MNHEY, CDR2 SMNVEV (reference sequence).

The V and J genes are TRBV7-9 and TRBJ2-3; 10 bases align to TRBD1. CDR3 size: 15 residues. After removal of 3 bases from V and 2 bases from J, the junction contained 2 bases not matched to a gene. Germline V CDR1 and CDR2: SEHNR, FQNEAQ (reference sequence). CDR3 nucleotides: TGTGCCAGCAGCTTGGGGACAGGGGTCACAGATACGCAGTATTTT. Translating it yields CASSLGTGVTDTQYF.

Ten or more counts support this clonotype. The chain couples TRBV19 to TRBJ2-2; 8 bases fit TRBD1. This CDR3 region has 14 residues. V was clipped by 1 base and J by 5 bases; unmatched bases: 0. Germline V CDR1 and CDR2: LNHDA, SQIVND (reference sequence). The DNA for the CDR3 is TGTGCCAGTAGTATAGGGACAGGGACCGGGGAGCTGTTTTTT. As protein: CASSIGTGTGELFF.

CDR3 protein: CSVREAEQFF. The CDR3 DNA reads TGCAGCGTCCGAGAGGCGGAGCAGTTCTTC. The rearrangement links TRBV29-1 to TRBJ2-1; D call uncertain. The CDR3 runs to 10 residues. Germline lookup yields CDR1 SQVTM and CDR2 ANQGSEA. The V end lost 6 bases, the J end lost 10 bases, and 10 bases lay between the germline ends.

The chain has TRBV9 and TRBJ2-3; 14 nucleotides align to TRBD2. Trimming removed 2 bases from V and 6 bases from J; junction bases left unmatched: 8. CDR3 length: 17 amino acids. The germline CDR1 and CDR2 sequences are SGDLS and YYNGEE. CDR3 sequence reads: CASSVRLAGGPMDTQYF. In nucleotides, the CDR3 is TGTGCCAGCAGCGTCCGACTAGCGGGAGGGCCAATGGATACGCAGTATTTT.

This chain joins TRBV18 and TRBJ1-1; the D gene is possibly TRBD1 (6 bases). Germline values: CDR1 KGHSH, CDR2 LQKENI. This CDR3 spans 16 amino acids. Trimming removed 2 bases at V and 1 base at J, with 14 bases between. CDR3 amino acids: CASSPIGGGKNTEAFF. As DNA, the CDR3 is TGTGCCAGCTCACCAATTGGAGGGGGAAAGAACACTGAAGCTTTCTTT.

This clonotype has a count of ten or more. The V call is TRBV7-9, the J call TRBJ2-6; D not certain. The CDR3 is 15 residues long. The V end was cut by 3 bases, the J end by 1 base, with 7 bases between. Looked up from germline, CDR1 is SEHNR and CDR2 is FQNEAQ (reference sequence). The CDR3: CASSFVGSGANVLTF. For the CDR3, the DNA is TGTGCCAGCAGCTTTGTTGGTTCTGGGGCCAACGTCCTGACTTTC.

The CDR3 region has the DNA TGTGCCACCGTGGGACAGGGGACGCAGTATTTT. Translation gives CATVGQGTQYF. V and J are TRBV24-1 and TRBJ2-3, with 10 bases fitting TRBD1. There are 11 residues in the CDR3. Losses at the gene ends were 9 bases for V and 9 bases for J; bases not matched to a gene: 2. The germline CDR1 and CDR2 sequences are KGHDR and SFDVKD.

V gene TRBV19 combines with J gene TRBJ2-1; 11 nucleotides align to TRBD2. CDR3 length: 15 amino acids. Germline-derived CDR1 and CDR2 are LNHDA and SQIVND (reference sequence). After removal of 3 bases from V and 5 bases from J, the junction contained 3 bases not matched to a gene. The DNA for the CDR3 is TGTGCCAGTAGTATGGGACTAGCGGCCCACAATGAGCAGTTCTTC. Amino acid sequence: CASSMGLAAHNEQFF.

This clonotype was detected only a few times. The genes are TRBV18 and TRBJ2-1; D remains unclear. Germline assignment: CDR1 KGHSH and CDR2 LQKENI. The CDR3 is 16 amino acids. V dropped 3 bases and J dropped 4 bases, with 16 bases sitting between them. This chain's CDR3 is CASSPTDGPEYNEQFF. The CDR3 region has the DNA TGTGCCAGCTCACCCACGGACGGCCCAGAGTACAATGAGCAGTTCTTC.